This entry describes one T cell receptor beta chain. Only in-frame clones appear in the TCRdb table, and some are missing; sequencing was by immunoSEQ multiplex PCR. The table records a few hundred thousand clones, approximately 90% of them present only once. The CDR3 is 15 residues long. V was pared by 2 bases and J by 4 bases, with 15 bases between. The germline V gene has CDR1 SGHDT and CDR2 YYEEEE. This specimen comes from a study of blood T cell repertoires in COVID-19. Study-wide context: T cells, B-cell-depleted T cells, or PBMCs provided the cDNA or gDNA that served as material.

The Seattle patients, enrolled during active infection, were followed longitudinally. The chain combines TRBV5-6 with TRBJ2-5; TRBD1 is a possible D gene (5 bases). This TCR was sampled from a woman between 50 and 59 years old with COVID-19, enrolled during active disease. Sequencing used peripheral blood. In nucleotides, the CDR3 is TGTGCCAGCAGCTTTCGGTACAGGTCGGGAGAGACCCAGTACTTC. Protein product: CASSFRYRSGETQYF.